The 2 T cell receptor beta chains below were found in one sample sequenced in a study of shared clonotypes between healthy human individuals (dated by TCRdb to about 2020). The method was the immunoSEQ multiplex PCR assay. TCRdb obtained this table from immuneACCESS and retained in-frame rearrangements with V and J assigned. These tables miss some clones; where compared with another copy, unresolved V genes account for less than half of the shortfall, and the remainder is unexplained. For this sample there are around 1,100,000 clones; roughly 77% appear just once. Together, the top ten hold 0.89% of the sample. Sequenced: memory CD4+ T cells from PBMCs. What this sample's cell subset or site label stands for: CD45RA-negative fraction. These receptors were collected from a man aged 18-30 years in good health. Some clones in this sample may be carry-over from other donors' samples.

DNA for the CDR3: TGTGCCAGCAGTGACGACTTGCCATTCTACAATGAGCAGTTCTTC. Translation gives CASSDDLPFYNEQFF. V and J are TRBV5-5 and TRBJ2-1; D ambiguous. Germline-derived CDR1 and CDR2 are SGHKS and YYEKEE (reference sequence). Trimming stripped 5 bases from V and 3 bases from J, with 15 bases between. This CDR3 contains 15 residues.

This chain uses TRBV6-1 with TRBJ1-5; D is ambiguous. The CDR3 consists of 13 residues. Germline values: CDR1 MNHNS, CDR2 SASEGT. The V end was cut by 1 base, the J end by 6 bases, with 7 bases between. This chain's CDR3 is CASSEGFTQPQHF. The CDR3 DNA reads TGTGCCAGCAGTGAAGGGTTTACTCAGCCCCAGCATTTT.